Listed below are T cell receptor beta chains from one sample, sequenced in a study of cytomegalovirus exposure and HLA in healthy donors. Repertoires were generated with immunoSEQ multiplex PCR, while TCRdb's copy carries only in-frame clones and drops some. Here the sample spans about 130,000 clones, 70% to 75% being singletons. Sequenced input: PBMCs. The origin of the receptors is a woman aged 40 to 50 in good health and CMV-seropositive. CDR3s include the opening cysteine and the closing phenylalanine or tryptophan. A D gene is named only where the DNA matches it firmly. Expanded clones are given a class, and other clones once, few, many or no size at all.

J,D,size,V,DNA,CDR3
TRBJ1-2,-,-,TRBV28,TGTGCCAGCAGTTTAAGCGGACCCCGGCGGGGCTATGGCTACACCTTC,CASSLSGPRRGYGYTF
TRBJ1-1,TRBD1,-,TRBV28,TGTGCCAGCAGTACCCGACAGGGGACGCTTCGTTATGAAGCTTTCTTT,CASSTRQGTLRYEAFF
TRBJ1-4,TRBD1,-,TRBV10-3,TGTGCCATCAGTGATACAGGGGGCTTGACTAATGAAAAACTGTTTTTT,CAISDTGGLTNEKLFF
TRBJ2-3,TRBD2,-,TRBV4-2,TGTGCCAGCAGCCAGGTAGCGGGGGCACGCCCCGTTGTAGATACGCAGTATTTT,CASSQVAGARPVVDTQYF
TRBJ2-5,-,-,TRBV6-6,TGTGCCAGCAGTTACCCGAGGGGGTACCAAGAGACCCAGTACTTC,CASSYPRGYQETQYF
TRBJ2-5,-,-,TRBV5-1,TGCGCCAGCAGCCCTCGAAACCAGGGCCAAGAGACCCAGTACTTC,CASSPRNQGQETQYF
TRBJ2-7,-,-,TRBV11-3,TGTGCCAGCAGCTCGGGGGCCTACGAGCAGTACTTC,CASSSGAYEQYF
TRBJ1-1,-,-,TRBV30,TGTGCCTGGAGTAAACGGCAGGGAATGAACACTGAAGCTTTCTTT,CAWSKRQGMNTEAFF
TRBJ2-7,-,-,TRBV7-2,TGTGCCAGCAGCTTAGTGCAGGGAATAGGGCTCGAGCAGTACTTC,CASSLVQGIGLEQYF
TRBJ1-2,-,-,TRBV30,TGTGCCTGGGGGGGGATAGGCCGAGATCTCTATGGCTACACCTTC,CAWGGIGRDLYGYTF
TRBJ1-5,TRBD1,-,TRBV18,TGTGCCAGCTCACCTCCGGGACAGGGTAATCAGCCCCAGCATTTT,CASSPPGQGNQPQHF
TRBJ1-2,-,-,TRBV7-9,TGTGCCAGCAGCTTATCCGGGGTCTCTAGTGGCTACACCTTC,CASSLSGVSSGYTF
TRBJ2-3,-,-,TRBV5-6,TGTGCCAGCAGCTTGGCCTACACAGATACGCAGTATTTT,CASSLAYTDTQYF
TRBJ2-7,-,-,TRBV28,TGTGCCAGCAGTCTAAACAGTTACGAGCAGTACTTC,CASSLNSYEQYF
TRBJ1-2,TRBD1,-,TRBV19,TGTGCCAGTAGCAGGGGGGCAGACTATGGCTACACCTTC,CASSRGADYGYTF
TRBJ1-4,-,-,TRBV28,TGTGCCAGCAGTTCCCGGGGGGGCCCAACTAATGAAAAACTGTTTTTT,CASSSRGGPTNEKLFF
TRBJ2-7,-,-,TRBV11-2,TGTGCCAGCAGCCCCCAGGCAAAGGTCTACGAGCAGTACTTC,CASSPQAKVYEQYF
TRBJ2-7,TRBD2,-,TRBV6-1,TGTGCCAGCAGCGAAGGGAGGGGTTCTCCCTACGAGCGGTACTTC,CASSEGRGSPYERYF
TRBJ1-1,-,-,TRBV29-1,TGCAGCGTTGAGCCAGTCCTGGCGGCTGAAGCTTTCTTT,CSVEPVLAAEAFF
TRBJ1-4,TRBD1,once,TRBV19,TGTGCCAGTAGATCGGCAGGGGGAGATGAAAAACTGTTTTTT,CASRSAGGDEKLFF
TRBJ2-7,TRBD1,-,TRBV7-3,TGTGCCAGCAGCATGACAGGGGGCGGATCCTACGAGCAGTACTTC,CASSMTGGGSYEQYF
TRBJ1-6,-,-,TRBV13,TGTGCCAGCAGTTTAGGACAGAAATATAATTCACCCCTCCACTTT,CASSLGQKYNSPLHF
TRBJ2-2,TRBD1,-,TRBV2,TGTGCCAGCGCCCAGGGGGCAGCCGGGGAGCTGTTTTTT,CASAQGAAGELFF
TRBJ2-6,TRBD1,few,TRBV4-2,TGTGCCAGCAGCCTGGACAGGGCCAATGGGGCCAACGTCCTGACTTTC,CASSLDRANGANVLTF
TRBJ1-5,-,-,TRBV6-5,TGTGCCAGCAGTCCCGACAGCGAGTCGTCGCCCCAGCATTTT,CASSPDSESSPQHF
TRBJ1-4,-,-,TRBV5-6,TGTGCCAGCAGCTTGGTCCAGGCTAATGAAAAACTGTTTTTT,CASSLVQANEKLFF
TRBJ1-3,-,-,TRBV4-2,TGTGCCAGCAGCCAAGATTTAGTTCGAAACTCTGGAAACACCATATATTTT,CASSQDLVRNSGNTIYF
TRBJ2-7,-,-,TRBV11-2,TGTGCCAGCAGCTTAGATGGGCAGGGGTCCTACGAGCAGTACTTC,CASSLDGQGSYEQYF
TRBJ1-2,TRBD1,once,TRBV13,TGTGCCAGCAGCCCCAAGCCCACGCCAACAGGGGGGCTTAGGTATGGCTACACCTTC,CASSPKPTPTGGLRYGYTF
TRBJ2-7,TRBD1,-,TRBV2,TGTGCCAGCAGTGAAGTGTGGGGGACAGGGCGCTCCTACGAGCAGTACTTC,CASSEVWGTGRSYEQYF
TRBJ1-3,-,-,TRBV6-6,TGTGCCAGCAGTTCGTTCGCACAGCTGATTGGAAACACCATATATTTT,CASSSFAQLIGNTIYF
TRBJ2-1,TRBD1,few,TRBV5-1,TGCGCCAGCAGCCAACGGGACAGGGGCAATGAGCAGTTCTTC,CASSQRDRGNEQFF
TRBJ2-1,TRBD2,-,TRBV30,TGCGCCTGGACCATCGGGACTAGCGGGAGGGCCGCCTACAATGAGCAGTTCTTC,CAWTIGTSGRAAYNEQFF